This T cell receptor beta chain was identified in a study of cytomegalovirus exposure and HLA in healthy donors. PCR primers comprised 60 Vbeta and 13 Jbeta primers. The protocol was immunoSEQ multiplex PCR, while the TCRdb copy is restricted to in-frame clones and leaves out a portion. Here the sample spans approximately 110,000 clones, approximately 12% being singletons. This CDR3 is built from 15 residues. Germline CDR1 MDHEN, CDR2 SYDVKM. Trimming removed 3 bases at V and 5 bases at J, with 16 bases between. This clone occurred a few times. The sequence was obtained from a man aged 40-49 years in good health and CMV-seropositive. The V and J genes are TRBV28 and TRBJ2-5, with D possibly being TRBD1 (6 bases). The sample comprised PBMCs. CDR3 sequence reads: CASSLHRFQGETQYF. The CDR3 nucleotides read TGTGCCAGCAGTTTGCATCGGTTTCAGGGGGAGACCCAGTACTTC. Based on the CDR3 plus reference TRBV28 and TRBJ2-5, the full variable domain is DVKVTQSSRYLVKRTGEKVFLECVQDMDHENMFWYRQDPGLGLRLIYFSYDVKMKEKGDIPEGYSVSREKKERFSLILESASTNQTSMYLCASSLHRFQGETQYFGPGTRLLVL.